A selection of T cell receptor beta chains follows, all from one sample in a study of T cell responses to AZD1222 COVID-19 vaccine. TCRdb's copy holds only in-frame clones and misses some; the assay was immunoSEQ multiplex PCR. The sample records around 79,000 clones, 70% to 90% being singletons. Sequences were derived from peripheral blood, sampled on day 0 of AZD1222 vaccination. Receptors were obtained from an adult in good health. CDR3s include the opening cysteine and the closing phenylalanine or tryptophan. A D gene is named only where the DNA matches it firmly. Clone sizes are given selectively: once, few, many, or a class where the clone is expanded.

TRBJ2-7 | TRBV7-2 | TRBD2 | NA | CASSPVGTSGTGEQYF | TGTGCCAGCAGCCCCGTAGGGACTAGCGGGACAGGCGAGCAGTACTTC
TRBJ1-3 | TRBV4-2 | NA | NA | CASSRGSTGNTIYF | TGTGCCAGCAGCCGTGGGAGTACTGGAAACACCATATATTTT
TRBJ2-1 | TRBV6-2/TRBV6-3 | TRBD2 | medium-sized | CASSFILAGEGGEQFF | TGTGCCAGCAGTTTCATACTAGCGGGAGAGGGGGGTGAGCAGTTCTTC
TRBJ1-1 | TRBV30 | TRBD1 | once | CAWNLGQGRTEAFF | TGTGCCTGGAACTTGGGACAGGGGAGGACTGAAGCTTTCTTT
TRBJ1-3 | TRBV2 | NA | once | CASSPDHSGNTIYF | TGTGCCAGCAGTCCTGACCACTCTGGAAACACCATATATTTT
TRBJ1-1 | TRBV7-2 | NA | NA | CASSGGGNTEAFF | TGTGCCAGCAGCGGGGGGGGGAACACTGAAGCTTTCTTT
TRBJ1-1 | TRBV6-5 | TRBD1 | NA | CASSLTGGAVNTEAFF | TGTGCCAGCAGTTTGACAGGGGGCGCCGTTAACACTGAAGCTTTCTTT
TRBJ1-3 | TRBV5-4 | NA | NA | CASSLGSPLSGNTIYF | TGTGCCAGCAGCTTGGGCAGCCCCCTCTCTGGAAACACCATATATTTT
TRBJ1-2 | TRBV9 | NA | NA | CASSPRDTVHGYTF | TGTGCCAGCAGCCCCCGGGACACGGTCCATGGCTACACCTTC
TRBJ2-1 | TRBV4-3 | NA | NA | CASSQRVYNEQFF | TGCGCCAGCAGCCAAAGGGTTTACAATGAGCAGTTCTTC
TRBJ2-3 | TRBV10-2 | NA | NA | CASSEVYRAGDTQYF | TGCGCCAGCAGTGAGGTTTACAGGGCGGGTGATACGCAGTATTTT
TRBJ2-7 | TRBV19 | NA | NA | CASSTQGSTYEQYF | TGTGCCAGTAGTACCCAGGGGTCTACCTACGAGCAGTACTTC
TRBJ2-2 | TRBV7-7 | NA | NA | CASTLDSNTGELFF | TGTGCTAGCACCTTGGACTCCAACACCGGGGAGCTGTTTTTT
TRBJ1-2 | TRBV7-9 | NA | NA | CASSPTGQGPYTF | TGTGCCAGCAGCCCTACGGGACAAGGCCCCTACACCTTC
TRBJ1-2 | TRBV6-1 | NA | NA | CASSEIHPPGSYGYTF | TGTGCCAGCAGTGAAATTCACCCCCCCGGGTCCTATGGCTACACCTTC
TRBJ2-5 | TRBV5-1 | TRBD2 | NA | CASSTGTSGSETQYF | TGCGCCAGCAGCACCGGGACTAGCGGGAGCGAGACCCAGTACTTC